The 13 T cell receptor beta chains below all came from one sample that was sequenced in a study of blood T cell repertoires in COVID-19. The protocol was immunoSEQ multiplex PCR, while the TCRdb copy is restricted to in-frame clones and leaves out a portion. The sample holds around 45,000 clones, around nine tenths seen once. Specimen: peripheral blood. These receptors all come from a man older than 75 with acute or convalescent COVID-19.

The sample holds one count of this clone. The rearrangement uses TRBV6-6 and TRBJ1-1, with a weak D call TRBD1 (5 bases). The ends were cut back, 8 bases at V and 1 base at J, with 11 bases in the middle. Germline CDR1 is MNHNY and CDR2 is SVGAGI (reference sequence). The CDR3 contains 13 residues. CDR3 sequence (DNA): TGTGCCAGCTCTGAAGGACAGAACACTGAAGCTTTCTTT. This gives the protein CASSEGQNTEAFF.

V and J are TRBV5-6 and TRBJ2-5, with D uncertain. The CDR3 loop spans 15 amino acids. Germline CDR1 and CDR2: SGHDT and YYEEEE. V was cut by 0 bases and J by 0 bases, with 9 bases left in between. This CDR3 reads CASSLELWNQETQYF. The DNA of the CDR3 is TGTGCCAGCAGCTTGGAACTATGGAACCAAGAGACCCAGTACTTC.

The chain employs TRBV27 and TRBJ2-7, with D possibly being TRBD2 (5 bases). There are 14 residues in the CDR3. Germline-derived CDR1 and CDR2 are MNHEY and SMNVEV (reference sequence). The V end was cut by 5 bases, the J end by 5 bases, with 16 bases between. CDR3 sequence: CASSPLGIRNEQYF. The DNA of the CDR3 is TGTGCCAGCAGTCCGCTCGGGATCCGAAACGAGCAGTACTTC.

The chain has TRBV5-1 and TRBJ1-2; TRBD1 is a possible D gene (5 bases). This CDR3 has 16 residues. The V gene's germline CDR1 is SGHRS and CDR2 YFSETQ. Trimming shortened V by 0 bases and J by 5 bases, and 17 bases separated the two germline ends. The CDR3: CASSLVMQRRGYGYTF. In DNA, the CDR3 is TGCGCCAGCAGCTTGGTTATGCAGCGTAGGGGATATGGCTACACCTTC.

The chain has TRBV19 and TRBJ2-2, with D perhaps TRBD1 (5 bases). In germline, CDR1 is LNHDA, CDR2 SQIVND (reference sequence). Trimming removed 6 bases from V and 2 bases from J, with 13 bases in between. The length of the CDR3 is 15 residues. The CDR3 here is CASSNTGSNTGELFF. The CDR3 DNA sequence: TGTGCCAGTAGCAATACAGGTTCTAACACCGGGGAGCTGTTTTTT.

V usage is TRBV19 and J usage is TRBJ1-3; possibly TRBD1 for D (6 bases). Germline V gives CDR1 LNHDA, CDR2 SQIVND (reference sequence). Deletions cut 2 bases from V and 0 bases from J, with 20 bases between. The CDR3 extends over 19 amino acids. The CDR3 is CASSILGPSDSHSGNTIYF. Written as DNA, the CDR3 is TGTGCCAGTAGTATATTAGGGCCCTCGGACAGCCACTCTGGAAACACCATATATTTT.

The J gene is TRBJ1-2, the V gene TRBV6-1, with a possible D match to TRBD1 (5 bases). CDR3 length: 18 residues. Germline V gene lookup returns CDR1 MNHNS and CDR2 SASEGT. V shed 0 bases and J shed 5 bases, with 22 bases lying between them. CDR3 protein: CASSEALPGQGGFYGYTF. In nucleotides, the CDR3 is TGTGCCAGCAGTGAAGCGCTTCCCGGGCAGGGCGGATTTTATGGCTACACCTTC.

The chain combines TRBV7-8 with TRBJ1-4; 7 nucleotides line up with TRBD1. This CDR3 is 15 amino acids long. The V gene end was trimmed by 5 bases and the J gene end by 8 bases; junction bases not matched to a gene: 11. Germline V lookup: CDR1 SGHVS, CDR2 FQNEAQ. The CDR3 DNA reads TGTGCCAGCAGCCCCCGGGAGGGGGCGAGGGAAAAACTGTTTTTT. This codes for CASSPREGAREKLFF.

V is TRBV7-2 and J is TRBJ2-1, with 12 bases identical to TRBD2. In germline, CDR1 is SGHTA, CDR2 FQGNSA. V gave up 5 bases and J gave up 0 bases; unmatched junction bases: 8. CDR3 length equals 18 residues. The CDR3 is CASSPRTSGVSSYNEQFF. In nucleotides, the CDR3 is TGTGCCAGCAGCCCCCGGACTAGCGGGGTTAGCTCCTACAATGAGCAGTTCTTC.

The J gene is TRBJ2-5, the V gene TRBV6-1; 7 nucleotides line up with TRBD2. The J segment lost 5 bases and the V segment lost 3 bases, leaving 9 bases of the junction unmatched. Looked up from germline, CDR1 is MNHNS and CDR2 is SASEGT. The CDR3 contains 15 residues. In DNA, the CDR3 is TGTGCCAGCAGTGATTTGGGCCGGCGGGGGGAGACCCAGTACTTC. Translating gives CASSDLGRRGETQYF.

The J gene is TRBJ2-1, the V gene TRBV19, with 7 nucleotides matching TRBD2. The CDR3 is 15 residues long. The V and J ends lost 8 bases and 5 bases, in that order; junction bases with no gene match: 12. Germline V gene data show CDR1 as LNHDA and CDR2 as SQIVND (reference sequence). CDR3 sequence reads: CASGVNGLGDNEQFF. The DNA for the CDR3 is TGTGCCAGTGGGGTTAATGGACTAGGAGACAATGAGCAGTTCTTC.

This clone was detected only a few times. This rearrangement joins TRBV10-2 to TRBJ2-5; D is perhaps TRBD2 (5 bases). The CDR3 runs 13 residues. V shed 3 bases and J shed 5 bases, with 10 bases lying between them. Germline V gene data show CDR1 as WSHSY and CDR2 as SAAADI. In DNA, the CDR3 is TGCGCCAGCAGTGAACTAGTCATCGAGACCCAGTACTTC. This sequence encodes CASSELVIETQYF.

V and J are TRBV3-1 (or the pseudogene TRBV3-2) and TRBJ2-3, with 15 bases identical to TRBD2. Trimming at V came to 3 bases and at J to 2 bases, leaving 3 bases not matched to a gene. This CDR3 spans 17 amino acids. Germline assignment: CDR1 LGHDT and CDR2 YNNKEL (reference sequence). For the CDR3, the DNA is TGTGCCAGCAGCCAGGGACTAGCGGGGGGTCCCACAGATACGCAGTATTTT. It translates to CASSQGLAGGPTDTQYF.